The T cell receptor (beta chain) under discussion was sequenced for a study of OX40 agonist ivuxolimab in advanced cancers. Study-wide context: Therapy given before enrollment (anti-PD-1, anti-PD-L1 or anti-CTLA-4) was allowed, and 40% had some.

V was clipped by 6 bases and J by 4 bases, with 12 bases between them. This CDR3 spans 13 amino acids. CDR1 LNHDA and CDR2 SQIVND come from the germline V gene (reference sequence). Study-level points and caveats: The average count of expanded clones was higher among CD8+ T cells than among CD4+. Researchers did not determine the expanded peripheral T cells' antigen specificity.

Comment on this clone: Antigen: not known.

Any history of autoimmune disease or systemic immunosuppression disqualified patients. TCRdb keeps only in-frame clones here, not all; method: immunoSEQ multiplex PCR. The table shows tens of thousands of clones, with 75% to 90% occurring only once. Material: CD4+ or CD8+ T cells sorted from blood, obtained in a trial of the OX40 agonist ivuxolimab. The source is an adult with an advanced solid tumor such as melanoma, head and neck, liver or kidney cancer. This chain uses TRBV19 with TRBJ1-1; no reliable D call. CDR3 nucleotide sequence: TGTGCCAGTAGCGGTGGTTTCGGCACTGAAGCTTTCTTT. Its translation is CASSGGFGTEAFF.